This TCR beta chain emerged from a study of cytomegalovirus exposure and HLA in healthy donors. Germline values: CDR1 LNHNV, CDR2 YYDKDF (reference sequence). This CDR3 is built from 15 residues. Study results and limitations: Productive rates of about 90% or about 30% were seen for most TCR beta V segments in an earlier analysis.

In regard to this clone: Its target is unknown. One end of the junction does not line up with germline, which may come from a read error. This sample includes further DNA sequences coding for the same CDR3.

60 Vbeta and 13 Jbeta primers were used in PCR. TCRdb keeps only in-frame clones here, not all; method: immunoSEQ multiplex PCR. The sample records approximately 110,000 clones, about 80% being singletons. The chain has TRBV15 and TRBJ1-1; TRBD1 agrees at 7 bases. The origin of this receptor is a man aged 50-60 years in good health and CMV-seropositive. What was sequenced was PBMCs. The CDR3 nucleotides read TGTGCCACCAGCCCGACACAGGGGTGGGGCACTGAAGCCTTCTTT. Translating it yields CATSPTQGWGTEAFF. Full variable domain (outside the CDR3, taken from reference TRBV15 and TRBJ1-1): DAMVIQNPRYQVTQFGKPVTLSCSQTLNHNVMYWYQQKSSQAPKLLFHYYDKDFNNEADTPDNFQSRRPNTSFCFLDIRSPGLGDTAMYLCATSPTQGWGTEAFFGQGTRLTVV.